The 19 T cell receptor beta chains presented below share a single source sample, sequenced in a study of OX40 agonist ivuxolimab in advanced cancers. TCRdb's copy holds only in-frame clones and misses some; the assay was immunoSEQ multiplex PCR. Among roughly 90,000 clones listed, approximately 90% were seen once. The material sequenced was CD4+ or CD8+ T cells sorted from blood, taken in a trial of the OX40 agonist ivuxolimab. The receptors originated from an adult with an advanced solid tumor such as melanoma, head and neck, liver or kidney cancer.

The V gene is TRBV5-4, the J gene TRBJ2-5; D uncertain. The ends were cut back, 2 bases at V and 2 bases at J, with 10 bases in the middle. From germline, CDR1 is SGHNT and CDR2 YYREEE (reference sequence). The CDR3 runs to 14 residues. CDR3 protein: CASSFASTQETQYF. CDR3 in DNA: TGTGCCAGCAGCTTCGCTAGTACTCAAGAGACCCAGTACTTC.

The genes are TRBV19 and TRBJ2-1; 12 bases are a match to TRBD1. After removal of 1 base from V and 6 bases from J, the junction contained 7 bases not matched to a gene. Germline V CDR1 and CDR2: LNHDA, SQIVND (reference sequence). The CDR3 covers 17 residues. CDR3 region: CASSIGWGTGGVNEQFF. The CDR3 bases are TGTGCCAGTAGTATAGGTTGGGGGACAGGGGGCGTCAATGAGCAGTTCTTC.

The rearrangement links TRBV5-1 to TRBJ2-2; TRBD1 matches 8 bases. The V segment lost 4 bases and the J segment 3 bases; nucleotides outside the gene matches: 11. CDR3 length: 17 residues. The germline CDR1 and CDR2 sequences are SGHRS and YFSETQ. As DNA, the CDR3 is TGCGCCAGCAGCGGCCGACAGGGGAGTATGGACACCGGGGAGCTGTTTTTT. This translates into CASSGRQGSMDTGELFF.

The CDR3 nucleotides read TGTGCCAGTCGCAGACTAGCGGGAGGCACAGATACGCAGTATTTT. Amino acid sequence: CASRRLAGGTDTQYF. V is TRBV19 and J is TRBJ2-3; TRBD2 matches at 12 bases. Trimming removed 8 bases from V and 1 base from J; junction bases left unmatched: 4. Per the germline V gene, CDR1 is LNHDA and CDR2 is SQIVND (reference sequence). The CDR3 sequence is 15 residues long.

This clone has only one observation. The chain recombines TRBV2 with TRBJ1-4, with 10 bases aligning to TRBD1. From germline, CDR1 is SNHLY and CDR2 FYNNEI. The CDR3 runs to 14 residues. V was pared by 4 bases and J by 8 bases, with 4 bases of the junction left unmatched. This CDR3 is CASSGQGAAEKLFF. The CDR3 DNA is TGTGCCAGCAGTGGACAGGGGGCAGCGGAAAAACTGTTTTTT.

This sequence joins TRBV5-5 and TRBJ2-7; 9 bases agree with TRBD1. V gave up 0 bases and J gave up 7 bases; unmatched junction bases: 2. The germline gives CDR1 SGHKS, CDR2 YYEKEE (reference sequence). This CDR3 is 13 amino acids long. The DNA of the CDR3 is TGTGCCAGCAGCTTGGACAGGGGGCGAGAGCAGTACTTC. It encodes CASSLDRGREQYF.

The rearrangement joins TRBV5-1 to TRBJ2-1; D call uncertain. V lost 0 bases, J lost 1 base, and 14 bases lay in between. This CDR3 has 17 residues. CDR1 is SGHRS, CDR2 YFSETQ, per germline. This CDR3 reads CASSLASSLRSYNEQFF. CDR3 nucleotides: TGCGCCAGCAGCTTGGCCTCCAGCCTCAGATCCTACAATGAGCAGTTCTTC.

In DNA, the CDR3 is TGTGCCAGCAGCCAAGATGGGAAGGGACAGCCCCAGCATTTT. The encoded protein is CASSQDGKGQPQHF. The gene calls are TRBV4-2 and TRBJ1-5, with D unclear. Germline loops: CDR1 LGHNA, CDR2 YNFKEQ. CDR3 size: 14 residues. V was trimmed by 0 bases and J by 7 bases, leaving 10 bases between them.

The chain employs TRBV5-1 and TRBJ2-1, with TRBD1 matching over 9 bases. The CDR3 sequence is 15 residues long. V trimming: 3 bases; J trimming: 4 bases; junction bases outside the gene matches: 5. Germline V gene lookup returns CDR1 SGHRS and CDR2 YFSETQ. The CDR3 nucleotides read TGCGCCAGCAGCTCGGGACAGGGTTGGTACAATGAGCAGTTCTTC. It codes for CASSSGQGWYNEQFF.

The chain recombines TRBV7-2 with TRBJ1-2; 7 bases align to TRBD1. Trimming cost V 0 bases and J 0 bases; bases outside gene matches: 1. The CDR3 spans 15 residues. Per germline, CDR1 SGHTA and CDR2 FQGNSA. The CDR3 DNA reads TGTGCCAGCAGCTTAGCGGACAGGTCTAACTATGGCTACACCTTC. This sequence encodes CASSLADRSNYGYTF.

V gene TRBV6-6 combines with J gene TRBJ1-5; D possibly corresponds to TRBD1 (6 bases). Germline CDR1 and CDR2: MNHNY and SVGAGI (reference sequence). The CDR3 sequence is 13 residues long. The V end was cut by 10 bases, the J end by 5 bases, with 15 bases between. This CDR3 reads CATGGLEHQPQHF. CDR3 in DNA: TGTGCCACCGGGGGCCTCGAACATCAGCCCCAGCATTTT.

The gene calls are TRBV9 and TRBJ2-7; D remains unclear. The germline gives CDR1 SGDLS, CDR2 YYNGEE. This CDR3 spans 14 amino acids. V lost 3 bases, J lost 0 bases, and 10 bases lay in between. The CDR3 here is CASSGSPSSYEQYF. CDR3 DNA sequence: TGTGCCAGCAGCGGGAGCCCTAGCTCCTACGAGCAGTACTTC.

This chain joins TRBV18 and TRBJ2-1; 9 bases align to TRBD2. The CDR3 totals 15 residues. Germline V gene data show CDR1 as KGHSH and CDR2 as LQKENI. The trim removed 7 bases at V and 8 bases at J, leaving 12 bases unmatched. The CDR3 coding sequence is TGTGCCAGCTTAAGGCTAGCGGGGAGATGGGATGAGCAGTTCTTC. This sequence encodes CASLRLAGRWDEQFF.

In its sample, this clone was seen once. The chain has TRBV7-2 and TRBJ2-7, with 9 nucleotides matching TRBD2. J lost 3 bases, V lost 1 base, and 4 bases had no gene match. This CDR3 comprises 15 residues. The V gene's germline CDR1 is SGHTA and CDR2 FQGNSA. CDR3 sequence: CASSLVSGSGYEQYF. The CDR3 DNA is TGTGCCAGCAGCTTAGTTAGCGGGAGCGGCTACGAGCAGTACTTC.

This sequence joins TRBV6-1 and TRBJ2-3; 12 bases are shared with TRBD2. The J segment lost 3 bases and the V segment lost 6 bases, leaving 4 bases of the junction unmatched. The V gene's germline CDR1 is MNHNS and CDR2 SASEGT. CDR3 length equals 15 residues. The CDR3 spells CASSSTSGRTDTQYF. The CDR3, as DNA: TGTGCCAGCAGCTCGACTAGCGGGAGAACAGATACGCAGTATTTT.

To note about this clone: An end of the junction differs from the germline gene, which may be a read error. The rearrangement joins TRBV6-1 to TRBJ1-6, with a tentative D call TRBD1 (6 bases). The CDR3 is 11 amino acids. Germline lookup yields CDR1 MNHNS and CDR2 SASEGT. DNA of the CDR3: TGTGCCAGCAGTGAAGCGGGGGCTTGGAGCTTT. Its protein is CASSEAGAWSF.

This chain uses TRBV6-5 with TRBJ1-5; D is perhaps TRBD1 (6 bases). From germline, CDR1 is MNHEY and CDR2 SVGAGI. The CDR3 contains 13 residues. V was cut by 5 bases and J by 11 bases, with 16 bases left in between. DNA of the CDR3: TGTGCCAGCAGTGAAGTAGGAGGGGGGGCCCAGCATTTT. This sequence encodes CASSEVGGGAQHF.

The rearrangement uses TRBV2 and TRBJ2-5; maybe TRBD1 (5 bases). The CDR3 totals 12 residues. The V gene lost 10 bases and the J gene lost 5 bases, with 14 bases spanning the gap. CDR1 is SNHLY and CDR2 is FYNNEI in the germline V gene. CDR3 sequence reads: CAKGVSGETQYF. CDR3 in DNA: TGTGCCAAAGGGGTTTCTGGGGAGACCCAGTACTTC.

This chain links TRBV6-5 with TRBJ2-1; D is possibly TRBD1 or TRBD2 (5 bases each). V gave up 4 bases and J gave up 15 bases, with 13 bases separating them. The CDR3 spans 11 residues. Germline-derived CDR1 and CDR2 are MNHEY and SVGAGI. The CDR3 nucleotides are TGTGCCAGCAGTTCGGGGCGTCGGCCGTTCTTC. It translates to CASSSGRRPFF.